The 15 T cell receptor beta chains below were found in one sample sequenced in a study of spatial heterogeneity in lung cancer (dated by TCRdb to about 2019). In the paper's terms, the time point label means: sample taken at primary tumor resection. Libraries were made using 5' RACE. For sequencing, a NextSeq 500 was employed. TCRdb cleaned the public reads at Q25 with fastp, built clones with MiXCR and kept in-frame beta chains. All rows with the same CDR3 protein become a single entry with the most common DNA and genes. For this sample the table gives 75,000 or so distinct CDR3 sequences, of which around 7.8% were detected only once. Roughly 7% of the sample is in the top ten clones. The sample was PBMCs, taken at surgery. All receptors derive from a male donor with early-stage non-small cell lung cancer.

This clonotype was counted many times. The chain couples TRBV6-2 or TRBV6-3 to TRBJ2-3; perhaps TRBD2 as D (5 bases). The CDR3 sequence is 16 residues long. Germline CDR1 and CDR2: MNHEY and SVGEGT. The V end lost 8 bases, the J end lost 2 bases, and 20 bases lay between the germline ends. The CDR3 sequence is CASSHKRRLSTDTQYF. CDR3 nucleotide sequence: TGTGCCAGCTCACACAAAAGGAGGCTTTCCACAGATACGCAGTATTTT.

This clonotype was seen repeatedly, ten times or more. The chain joins TRBV12-3 or TRBV12-4 to TRBJ1-1; D is undetermined. This CDR3 spans 14 amino acids. The V end lost 2 bases, the J end lost 0 bases, and 7 bases lay between the germline ends. CDR3 region: CASSLSGLNTEAFF. The CDR3 coding sequence is TGTGCCAGCAGTTTATCGGGCCTGAACACTGAAGCTTTCTTT.

The chain uses TRBV3-1 and TRBJ2-7; D is unclear. The CDR3 runs to 12 residues. With 3 bases removed from V and 1 base from J, the gap between germline ends came to 4 bases. Germline V CDR1 and CDR2: LGHDT, YNNKEL (reference sequence). CDR3 loop: CASSHQSYEQYF. The CDR3 region has the DNA TGTGCCAGCAGCCACCAGTCCTACGAGCAGTACTTC.

This clonotype was seen many times. The rearrangement uses TRBV9 and TRBJ2-1; TRBD1 is a possible D gene (6 bases). The CDR3 has 15 residues. The V gene lost 7 bases and the J gene lost 6 bases, with 20 bases spanning the gap. Per the germline V gene, CDR1 is SGDLS and CDR2 is YYNGEE. CDR3 residues: CASGWDNTPGNEQFF. As DNA, the CDR3 is TGTGCCAGCGGTTGGGACAATACACCGGGCAATGAGCAGTTCTTC.

This clonotype showed up many times. This chain uses TRBV5-1 with TRBJ2-7; TRBD1 aligns across 8 bases. This CDR3 is built from 14 residues. The V gene's germline CDR1 is SGHRS and CDR2 YFSETQ. V shed 4 bases and J 1 base; nucleotides not matched to a gene: 4. The DNA for the CDR3 is TGCGCCAGCAGCAGCCGGGACAGGTCCTACGAGCAGTACTTC. The encoded protein is CASSSRDRSYEQYF.

This clonotype was counted ten times or more. This chain joins TRBV5-1 and TRBJ1-2; D call uncertain. There are 13 residues in the CDR3. Trimming took off 0 bases at V and 2 bases at J, with 5 bases between the two ends. Germline-derived CDR1 and CDR2 are SGHRS and YFSETQ. The CDR3 coding sequence is TGCGCCAGCAGCTTGGATCACAACTATGGCTACACCTTC. Translated, it gives CASSLDHNYGYTF.

The chain recombines TRBV4-3 with TRBJ2-5, with 7 bases lining up with TRBD2. The V gene's germline CDR1 is LGHNA and CDR2 YSLEER. The CDR3 contains 15 residues. V lost 5 bases to trimming and J lost 2 bases; unmatched junction nucleotides: 8. In DNA, the CDR3 is TGCGCCAGCAGCAGCCGAAGCGGGATACAAGAGACCCAGTACTTC. It encodes CASSSRSGIQETQYF.

This clonotype was seen a handful of times. The V gene is TRBV6-1, the J gene TRBJ2-7; 7 bases match TRBD1. The CDR3 spans 15 residues. The ends lost 6 bases at V and 4 bases at J; junction bases unmatched: 12. Germline lookup yields CDR1 MNHNS and CDR2 SASEGT. The CDR3 nucleotides read TGTGCCAGCAGATACCTCCGGGACAGAAGTTACGAGCAGTACTTC. This encodes CASRYLRDRSYEQYF.

Note on this clonotype: The junction departs from germline at one end; a sequencing error may be responsible. Here the CDR3 reads CASSEAGQGLFRALYF. The CDR3 coding sequence is TGTGCCAGCAGTGAAGCGGGACAGGGACTCTTTAGGGCCCTCTACTTT. The chain employs TRBV6-1 and TRBJ1-6; 9 positions match TRBD1. The CDR3 sequence is 16 residues long. Per the germline V gene, CDR1 is MNHNS and CDR2 is SASEGT.

This chain uses TRBV5-1 with TRBJ1-2, with 7 bases that match TRBD1. Germline V gene data show CDR1 as SGHRS and CDR2 as YFSETQ. The CDR3 runs to 13 residues. V lost 9 bases and J lost 4; bases outside the gene matches: 9. DNA for the CDR3: TGCGCCACACGGGACAGCTATCTCTATGGCTACACCTTC. Protein product: CATRDSYLYGYTF.

The chain uses TRBV6-5 and TRBJ1-1, with D maybe TRBD1 (5 bases). Trimming took off 4 bases at V and 0 bases at J, with 12 bases between the two ends. The germline gives CDR1 MNHEY, CDR2 SVGAGI. This CDR3 region has 15 residues. CDR3 nucleotide sequence: TGTGCCAGCAGTTGGGCAGGGCGCATGAACACTGAAGCTTTCTTT. It encodes CASSWAGRMNTEAFF.

This clonotype came up many times. The rearrangement uses TRBV7-9 and TRBJ2-6, with D maybe TRBD1 (5 bases). This CDR3 spans 15 amino acids. The ends were cut back, 6 bases at V and 0 bases at J, with 9 bases in the middle. Germline V gene data show CDR1 as SEHNR and CDR2 as FQNEAQ (reference sequence). CDR3 sequence (DNA): TGTGCCAGCAGTTCCGGACACTCTGGGGCCAACGTCCTGACTTTC. Amino acids: CASSSGHSGANVLTF.

This clonotype was detected ten times or more. The rearrangement links TRBV20-1 to TRBJ1-1, with 7 positions matching TRBD1. After removal of 5 bases from V and 2 bases from J, the junction contained 2 bases not matched to a gene. This CDR3 is built from 12 residues. Per germline, CDR1 DFQATT and CDR2 SNEGSKA (reference sequence). The CDR3 bases are TGCAGTGCTCACAGGGGTAACACTGAAGCTTTCTTT. This encodes CSAHRGNTEAFF.

This clonotype was seen a handful of times. V gene TRBV12-3 or TRBV12-4 combines with J gene TRBJ2-1; the D gene is possibly TRBD2 (6 bases). V shed 6 bases and J shed 8 bases, with 23 bases lying between them. The CDR3 is made up of 16 amino acids. CDR3 nucleotides: TGTGCCAGCAGCCCCGGGCGGGGACGCACGTCGGATGAGCAGTTCTTC. Protein product: CASSPGRGRTSDEQFF.

The rearrangement links TRBV20-1 to TRBJ2-1, with D perhaps TRBD2 (5 bases). V lost 4 bases, J lost 9 bases, and 13 bases lay in between. This CDR3 is built from 12 residues. Germline-derived CDR1 and CDR2 are DFQATT and SNEGSKA (reference sequence). CDR3 region: CSATKSGIEQFF. CDR3 coding DNA: TGCAGTGCTACTAAGTCCGGGATTGAGCAGTTCTTC.